This is a list of T cell receptor beta chains from one sample in a study of blood T cell repertoires in COVID-19. TCRdb's table, derived via immunoSEQ multiplex PCR, lists solely in-frame clones and lacks some. The table records some 360,000 clones, roughly 86% of them present only once. Sequencing was performed on peripheral blood. These receptors came from a woman aged 55-69 years with COVID-19, enrolled during active disease. The CDR3 runs from the conserved cysteine through the conserved F or W. A D gene is named only where the DNA matches it firmly. Size is stated for part of the rows, as once, few or many counts, or as a class when the clone is expanded.

cdr3_nt cdr3_aa d_call v_call clone_size j_call
TGTGCCATCAGTGGAACAACGGGAGAAAAACTGTTTTTT CAISGTTGEKLFF . TRBV10-3 . TRBJ1-4
TGTGCCAGCCTTTTAACGGGGGAAGAGACCCAGTACTTC CASLLTGEETQYF . TRBV12-3/TRBV12-4 . TRBJ2-5
TGTGCCAGCAGCCAGGGCGGGGAGCCTAGGAATGAGCAGTTCTTC CASSQGGEPRNEQFF . TRBV3-1/TRBV3-2 . TRBJ2-1
TGTGCCAGTAGGGTGCAGGGTGGGACCGGGGAGCTGTTTTTT CASRVQGGTGELFF . TRBV19 once TRBJ2-2
TGTGCCAGCAGCTTCCCAACAGGAAAACACACAGATACGCAGTATTTT CASSFPTGKHTDTQYF . TRBV7-9 . TRBJ2-3
TGTGCCAGCTCACCGTTCGGGACAGTGAACACTGAAGCTTTCTTT CASSPFGTVNTEAFF TRBD1 TRBV18 . TRBJ1-1
TGTGCCAGCTCACCAACCGGGACAGGGATTGGAAACACCATATATTTT CASSPTGTGIGNTIYF TRBD1 TRBV18 once TRBJ1-3
TGTGCCAGCAGCGTAGTGGCCGAGGTGAAGACCCAGTACTTC CASSVVAEVKTQYF . TRBV9 . TRBJ2-5
TGTGCCACCAGCAGAGATCGGAGACTTAATAGCAATCAGCCCCAGCATTTT CATSRDRRLNSNQPQHF . TRBV15 . TRBJ1-5
TGTGCCAGCAGCTTGGGACAGCGAGAATCTAGCAATCAGCCCCAGCATTTT CASSLGQRESSNQPQHF TRBD1 TRBV7-2 . TRBJ1-5
TGCGCCAGCAGCCAATTCACAGGGTCACCCCTCCACTTT CASSQFTGSPLHF . TRBV4-1 . TRBJ1-6
TGCGCCAGCAGTCCGCGGGCCAGTTACTCTGGAAACACCATATATTTT CASSPRASYSGNTIYF . TRBV23-1 . TRBJ1-3
TGTGCCAGCAGCTTAACAGAGGGAAACACCATATATTTT CASSLTEGNTIYF . TRBV7-3 . TRBJ1-3
TGTGCCAGCAGCTTCCCCTCCGGGGAGCTTTCATCTGGGGCCAACGTCCTGACTTTC CASSFPSGELSSGANVLTF . TRBV5-6 . TRBJ2-6
TGTGCCAGCAGTTTCCAGGCAGGGACAGCGAACACTGAAGCTTTCTTT CASSFQAGTANTEAFF TRBD1 TRBV6-5 . TRBJ1-1
TGTGCCATCAGTGACCAGGGGAACTATGGCTACACCTTC CAISDQGNYGYTF . TRBV10-3 . TRBJ1-2
TGTGCCAGCAGCTTATCGACTAGCCAATTACAGGCCGGGGAGCTGTTTTTT CASSLSTSQLQAGELFF TRBD2 TRBV7-3 . TRBJ2-2
TGTGCCAGCAGAGGACAGGTCCTTCTAGGCGAAAAACTGTTTTTT CASRGQVLLGEKLFF TRBD1 TRBV6-5 . TRBJ1-4